Listed here are 12 T cell receptor beta chains from one sample, sequenced in a study of long-term antiretroviral therapy in people with HIV. With survey level as its setting, the immunoSEQ assay was v3.0. Clones were read by immunoSEQ multiplex PCR, and TCRdb kept only the in-frame ones, dropping some. Of about 30,000 clones listed, about 85% are singletons. This sample comprised unsorted PBMCs, obtained 3 years after starting antiretroviral therapy. The receptors derive from a man aged 40-50 years with HIV.

J is TRBJ1-5 and V is TRBV5-1, with unresolved D. Germline V gene sequence: CDR1 SGHRS, CDR2 YFSETQ. With 5 bases removed from V and 8 bases from J, the gap between germline ends came to 17 bases. The CDR3 extends over 14 amino acids. CDR3: CASSLSSRREPQHF. Written as DNA, the CDR3 is TGCGCCAGCAGTCTAAGTTCCCGGAGGGAGCCCCAGCATTTT.

The chain carries TRBV6-1 and TRBJ2-7, with D possibly being TRBD2 (6 bases). The V end was cut by 3 bases, the J end by 0 bases, with 15 bases between. This CDR3 has 16 residues. Per the germline V gene, CDR1 is MNHNS and CDR2 is SASEGT. The CDR3 bases are TGTGCCAGCAGTGAGTGGGGGGTCGTGAGCTCCTACGAGCAGTACTTC. Protein sequence: CASSEWGVVSSYEQYF.

This clone was observed once. The junction departs from the called germline gene at one end, perhaps through a read error. The J gene is TRBJ2-5, the V gene TRBV19; maybe TRBD1 (6 bases). Germline-derived CDR1 and CDR2 are LNHDA and SQIVND (reference sequence). The CDR3 extends over 15 amino acids. CDR3 bases: TGTGCCAGTAGTATAGGGGGGCGCCTCCAAGAGGCCCAGTACTTC. Protein product: CASSIGGRLQEAQYF.

V usage is TRBV6-1 and J usage is TRBJ2-3; TRBD1 aligns across 7 bases. The CDR3 sequence is 14 residues long. Losses at the gene ends were 5 bases for V and 1 base for J; bases not matched to a gene: 3. Germline V gene sequence: CDR1 MNHNS, CDR2 SASEGT. The CDR3 DNA reads as TGTGCCAGCAGTCTCGACAGGGGCACAGATACGCAGTATTTT. Its translation: CASSLDRGTDTQYF.

The chain employs TRBV19 and TRBJ2-1; D gene ambiguous. The CDR3 contains 14 residues. Germline values: CDR1 LNHDA, CDR2 SQIVND (reference sequence). Trimming stripped 0 bases from V and 5 bases from J, with 8 bases between. The CDR3 coding sequence is TGTGCCAGTAGTATAGATCTGGTCGACAATGAGCAGTTCTTC. Encoded protein: CASSIDLVDNEQFF. Filled out from reference TRBV19 and TRBJ2-1, the complete variable domain reads DGGITQSPKYLFRKEGQNVTLSCEQNLNHDAMYWYRQDPGQGLRLIYYSQIVNDFQKGDIAEGYSVSREKKESFPLTVTSAQKNPTAFYLCASSIDLVDNEQFFGPGTRLTVL.

This clone has just one count. The chain links TRBV6-1 to TRBJ1-2, with D maybe TRBD1 (6 bases). The V and J ends lost 4 bases and 4 bases respectively, with 16 bases between them. The CDR3 sequence is 15 residues long. CDR1 and CDR2 from the germline V gene are MNHNS and SASEGT. In DNA, the CDR3 is TGTGCCAGCAGTGGACAGGACTTCCATCTCTATGGCTACACCTTC. This sequence encodes CASSGQDFHLYGYTF.

The chain carries TRBV6-5 and TRBJ2-5; TRBD2 agrees at 15 bases. Looked up from germline, CDR1 is MNHEY and CDR2 is SVGAGI. The CDR3 totals 15 residues. J gave up 4 bases and V 5 bases, and 2 bases lay outside the gene matches. CDR3 protein: CASSGLAGGPETQYF. The CDR3 nucleotides are TGTGCCAGCAGTGGACTAGCGGGAGGGCCAGAGACCCAGTACTTC.

This clone was seen only once. This sequence joins TRBV7-9 and TRBJ2-1; D remains unclear. The CDR3 contains 14 residues. CDR1 is SEHNR and CDR2 is FQNEAQ in the germline V gene (reference sequence). V lost 1 base and J lost 2, with 6 bases in between. CDR3 protein: CASSLVAPYNEQFF. CDR3 DNA: TGTGCCAGCAGCTTAGTAGCCCCCTACAATGAGCAGTTCTTC. Full variable domain (rest looked up from reference TRBV7-9 and TRBJ2-1): DTGVSQNPRHKITKRGQNVTFRCDPISEHNRLYWYRQTLGQGPEFLTYFQNEAQLEKSRLLSDRFSAERPKGSFSTLEIQRTEQGDSAMYLCASSLVAPYNEQFFGPGTRLTVL.

The chain uses TRBV5-1 and TRBJ2-7; 8 bases line up with TRBD1. This CDR3 has 15 amino acids. The J segment lost 5 bases and the V segment lost 0 bases, leaving 7 bases of the junction unmatched. Germline CDR1 and CDR2: SGHRS and YFSETQ. The CDR3: CASSLGDRRPHEQYF. The CDR3 DNA follows: TGCGCCAGCAGCTTGGGGGACAGGAGGCCCCACGAGCAGTACTTC.

The V gene is TRBV5-1, the J gene TRBJ1-2; 9 bases fit TRBD1. CDR1 and CDR2 (germline): SGHRS, YFSETQ. V dropped 4 bases and J dropped 5; count of bases not matched to a gene: 9. This CDR3 comprises 15 residues. The CDR3 coding sequence is TGCGCCAGCAGCGCCACAGGGGGCAACGGATATGGCTACACCTTC. As protein: CASSATGGNGYGYTF.

The J gene is TRBJ2-7, the V gene TRBV10-1; TRBD2 agrees at 11 bases. CDR1 is WNHNN and CDR2 is SYGVQD in the germline V gene (reference sequence). This CDR3 is built from 17 residues. With V trimmed by 4 bases and J by 4 bases, 12 bases remained unmatched. CDR3 in amino acids: CASSVPTSGGYTYEQYF. The CDR3 DNA is TGCGCCAGCAGTGTCCCTACTAGCGGGGGATACACGTACGAGCAGTACTTC.

This clone showed up just a few times. This rearrangement joins TRBV7-9 to TRBJ1-2; no clear D. Deletions cut 4 bases from V and 3 bases from J, with 6 bases between. Germline-derived CDR1 and CDR2 are SEHNR and FQNEAQ (reference sequence). The CDR3 runs 12 residues. CDR3 coding DNA: TGTGCCAGCAGCTCCCAATACTATGGCTACACCTTC. This gives the protein CASSSQYYGYTF.